A selection of T cell receptor beta chains follows, all from one sample in a study of CXCR3-negative and CXCR3-positive naive CD8 T cells. Reanalyzing the 5' RACE reads, TCRdb keeps one entry per CDR3 protein, without DNA. The table lists about 50,000 distinct CDR3 sequences. The specimen sequenced was naive CXCR3+ CD8+ T cells from blood. Every receptor here comes from a human donor in good health. Some clones in this sample may be carry-over from other donors' samples. CDR3s include the opening cysteine and the closing phenylalanine or tryptophan. Clone size is stated in some rows and not others, as once, few, many or a class when expanded.

V gene,clone size,J gene,CDR3 protein
TRBV15,-,TRBJ1-5,CATSRQANQPQHF
TRBV5-5,-,TRBJ2-1,CASSLASPYNEQFF
TRBV4-3,-,TRBJ2-1,CASSPGVSNEQFF
TRBV2,-,TRBJ2-7,CASSVNTVYEQYF
TRBV21-1,-,TRBJ2-1,CASSKKAGAAVNEQFF
TRBV7-6,-,TRBJ2-3,CASSLFPDRPDTQYF
TRBV7-9,-,TRBJ2-1,CASSPGTRDLNEQFF
TRBV20-1,-,TRBJ2-7,CSARDRDTPYEQYF
TRBV15,-,TRBJ2-1,CATSIPGQGANEQFF
TRBV12-3/TRBV12-4,-,TRBJ1-5,CASSFGGREPQHF
TRBV5-5,-,TRBJ2-2,CASSWWGGQNGELFF
TRBV7-3,-,TRBJ2-1,CASSSPPPGSRHGEQFF
TRBV5-5,-,TRBJ2-3,CASSPHWSDTQYF
TRBV20-1,-,TRBJ2-7,CSATTRFLGEQYF
TRBV6-6,-,TRBJ2-5,CASSYSLAGGPQETQYF
TRBV3-1,-,TRBJ2-1,CASSQRGLAGEGTYNEQFF
TRBV27,-,TRBJ1-1,CASRWEGVNTEAFF
TRBV12-3/TRBV12-4,-,TRBJ2-2,CASSLRGQAGELFF
TRBV1,-,TRBJ1-2,CTSSQVSRSLVAGYTF
TRBV7-9,-,TRBJ2-5,CASRQDPQETQYF
TRBV12-3/TRBV12-4,-,TRBJ2-2,CASSLEGAWTGELFF
TRBV29-1,-,TRBJ2-7,CSVEDTLAESYEQYF
TRBV11-3,medium-sized,TRBJ2-5,CASSLGLDQETQYF
TRBV29-1,-,TRBJ1-2,CSVEDGRANYGYTF
TRBV7-8,-,TRBJ1-1,CASSHGDTNTEAFF
TRBV2,-,TRBJ2-7,CASIGTGEQYF
TRBV7-7,-,TRBJ2-7,CASSLAPEQYF
TRBV7-6,-,TRBJ2-7,CASSSNADGAGEQYF
TRBV7-3,-,TRBJ1-1,CASRSAGGTEAFF
TRBV4-1,-,TRBJ2-1,CASSQVGTSGGYEQFF
TRBV12-3/TRBV12-4,-,TRBJ2-1,CASSSDKTYNEQFF
TRBV13,-,TRBJ2-7,CASSLGRGAYEQYF
TRBV11-3,-,TRBJ2-3,CASSPRLTDTQYF
TRBV7-9,-,TRBJ2-3,CASSSPSTDTQYF